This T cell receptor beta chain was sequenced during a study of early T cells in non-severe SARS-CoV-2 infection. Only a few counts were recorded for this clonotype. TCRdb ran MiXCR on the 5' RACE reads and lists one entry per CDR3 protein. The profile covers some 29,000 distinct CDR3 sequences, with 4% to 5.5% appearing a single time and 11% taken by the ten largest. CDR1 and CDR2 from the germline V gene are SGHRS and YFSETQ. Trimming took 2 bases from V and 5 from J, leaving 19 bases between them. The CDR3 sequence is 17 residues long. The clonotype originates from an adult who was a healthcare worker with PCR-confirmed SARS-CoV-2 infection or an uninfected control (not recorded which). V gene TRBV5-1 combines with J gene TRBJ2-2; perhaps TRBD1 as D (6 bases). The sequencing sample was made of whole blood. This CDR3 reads CASSFIRQALGTGELFF. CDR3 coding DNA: TGCGCCAGCAGCTTTATTCGACAGGCCCTGGGGACCGGGGAGCTGTTTTTT.